The 32 T cell receptor beta chains reported below all come from one sample, sequenced in a study of cytomegalovirus exposure and HLA in healthy donors. Primers included in the PCR were 60 Vbeta and 13 Jbeta primers. Libraries were prepared by immunoSEQ multiplex PCR; TCRdb keeps only in-frame clonotypes and omits some of them. This sample has some 170,000 clones, with 70% to 85% found just once. The specimen sequenced was PBMCs. All receptors come from a human donor in good health.

This clone has more than one count but fewer than ten. This chain joins TRBV12-5 and TRBJ2-5, with 7 bases fitting TRBD1. Germline V gives CDR1 LGHNT, CDR2 FRNRAP. The CDR3 is made up of 15 amino acids. V gave up 0 bases and J gave up 4 bases; unmatched junction bases: 5. CDR3: CASGLVLGGGETQYF. The CDR3 DNA sequence: TGTGCTAGTGGTTTGGTCTTAGGGGGCGGAGAGACCCAGTACTTC.

The genes are TRBV11-2 and TRBJ1-2; perhaps TRBD1 as D (5 bases). Trimming shortened V by 1 base and J by 4 bases, and 10 bases separated the two germline ends. Germline V gene lookup returns CDR1 SGHAT and CDR2 FQNNGV. This CDR3 spans 14 amino acids. CDR3 loop: CASSLVTGGYGYTF. In DNA form, the CDR3 reads TGTGCCAGCAGCTTAGTTACAGGCGGCTATGGCTACACCTTC.

The chain joins TRBV15 to TRBJ1-5; D gene unclear. The ends were cut back, 9 bases at V and 3 bases at J, with 15 bases in the middle. This CDR3 has 14 residues. Germline-derived CDR1 and CDR2 are LNHNV and YYDKDF (reference sequence). For the CDR3, the DNA is TGTGCCACGAAGAGGGCAGGTCTCAATCAGCCCCAGCATTTT. Its translation: CATKRAGLNQPQHF.

The rearrangement joins TRBV7-2 to TRBJ2-4, with D possibly TRBD2 on 7 matching bases. CDR1 is SGHTA and CDR2 is FQGNSA in the germline V gene. This CDR3 has 14 amino acids. V was cut by 3 bases and J by 6 bases, with 12 bases left in between. CDR3: CASSLGGRGNIQYF. CDR3 DNA: TGTGCCAGCAGCTTGGGGGGGCGGGGAAACATTCAGTACTTC. Using reference TRBV7-2 and TRBJ2-4 for the parts outside the CDR3, the full variable domain is GAGVSQSPSNKVTEKGKDVELRCDPISGHTALYWYRQSLGQGLEFLIYFQGNSAPDKSGLPSDRFSAERTGGSVSTLTIQRTQQEDSAVYLCASSLGGRGNIQYFGAGTRLSVL.

This chain joins TRBV10-3 and TRBJ2-3; 12 bases are a match to TRBD2. The CDR3 spans 15 residues. The trim removed 4 bases at V and 5 bases at J, leaving 4 bases unmatched. Germline V gene sequence: CDR1 ENHRY, CDR2 SYGVKD. CDR3 DNA sequence: TGTGCCATCAGTGGAAGGACTAGCGGGGAAGATACGCAGTATTTT. It is translated as CAISGRTSGEDTQYF.

This clone was seen only once. The V call is TRBV11-2, the J call TRBJ1-5; D ambiguous. CDR3 length: 13 amino acids. V was clipped by 5 bases and J by 4 bases, with 9 bases between them. Germline CDR1 SGHAT, CDR2 FQNNGV. Here the CDR3 reads CASSLSRNQPQHF. The DNA of the CDR3 is TGTGCCAGCAGCCTATCAAGAAATCAGCCCCAGCATTTT.

The chain links TRBV6-5 to TRBJ2-2; perhaps TRBD2 as D (6 bases). V dropped 7 bases and J dropped 8 bases, with 17 bases sitting between them. The CDR3 sequence is 14 residues long. The germline V gene encodes CDR1 MNHEY and CDR2 SVGAGI. The CDR3 DNA reads TGTGCCAGCACGCGGGGCCCATCGGGAGGGGAGCTGTTTTTT. Protein: CASTRGPSGGELFF.

The rearrangement joins TRBV4-3 to TRBJ2-5, with D possibly called TRBD1 or TRBD2 (5 bases each). The end of the DNA aligns better with TRBJ2-7, so the J call may be wrong. Germline-derived CDR1 and CDR2 are LGHNA and YSLEER. This CDR3 contains 14 residues. The DNA of the CDR3 is TGCGCCAGCAGCCGAGTTGGGGGCTCCTACGAGCAGTACTTC. Translated, it gives CASSRVGGSYEQYF.

The chain is built from TRBV6-5 and TRBJ2-7, with D perhaps matching TRBD1 (6 bases). The CDR3 is 15 residues long. From germline, CDR1 is MNHEY and CDR2 SVGAGI. V gave up 6 bases and J gave up 1 base, with 16 bases separating them. CDR3 nucleotides: TGTGCCAGCAGCCAGGGGATATGGGGTTCCTACGAGCAGTACTTC. It translates to CASSQGIWGSYEQYF.

The V gene is TRBV7-9, the J gene TRBJ1-1; 10 nucleotides align to TRBD1. Per germline, CDR1 SEHNR and CDR2 FQNEAQ (reference sequence). The CDR3 has 16 residues. V lost 5 bases, J lost 3 bases, and 9 bases stayed unmatched. This CDR3 reads CASSHPGQGPDTEAFF. CDR3 sequence (DNA): TGTGCCAGCAGCCACCCGGGACAGGGGCCGGACACTGAAGCTTTCTTT. Looking up the rest from reference TRBV7-9 and TRBJ1-1 gives the full variable domain: DTGVSQNPRHKITKRGQNVTFRCDPISEHNRLYWYRQTLGQGPEFLTYFQNEAQLEKSRLLSDRFSAERPKGSFSTLEIQRTEQGDSAMYLCASSHPGQGPDTEAFFGQGTRLTVV.

CDR3 coding DNA: TGTGCCAGCAGTTACGCGACAGATACGCAGTATTTT. Translated, it gives CASSYATDTQYF. The J gene is TRBJ2-3, the V gene TRBV6-6; no reliable D call. The length of the CDR3 is 12 residues. Germline V lookup: CDR1 MNHNY, CDR2 SVGAGI (reference sequence). The V end lost 2 bases, the J end lost 3 bases, and 3 bases lay between the germline ends.

The rearrangement uses TRBV11-2 and TRBJ1-1; tentative D call: TRBD1 (6 bases). CDR1 SGHAT and CDR2 FQNNGV come from the germline V gene. The V and J ends lost 4 bases and 1 base respectively, with 19 bases between them. This CDR3 comprises 17 residues. CDR3 amino acids: CASSSLSLRGANTEAFF. Written as DNA, the CDR3 is TGTGCCAGCAGCTCCCTCTCCTTACGGGGGGCGAACACTGAAGCTTTCTTT.

In nucleotides, the CDR3 is TGTGCCAGTAGCCCTATGGAGGGCGTGAACACTGAAGCTTTCTTT. Protein product: CASSPMEGVNTEAFF. The chain is built from TRBV19 and TRBJ1-1; D uncertain. The length of the CDR3 is 15 residues. Trimming shortened V by 6 bases and J by 0 bases, and 14 bases separated the two germline ends. Per the germline V gene, CDR1 is LNHDA and CDR2 is SQIVND (reference sequence). The full variable domain, with the rest looked up from reference TRBV19 and TRBJ1-1, is DGGITQSPKYLFRKEGQNVTLSCEQNLNHDAMYWYRQDPGQGLRLIYYSQIVNDFQKGDIAEGYSVSREKKESFPLTVTSAQKNPTAFYLCASSPMEGVNTEAFFGQGTRLTVV.

The chain is built from TRBV10-1 and TRBJ2-7; 9 bases are shared with TRBD2. Trimming took 8 bases from V and 2 from J; bases not matched to a gene: 7. This CDR3 spans 14 amino acids. Germline V gene data show CDR1 as WNHNN and CDR2 as SYGVQD (reference sequence). The DNA of the CDR3 is TGCGCCAGCCCGGCTAGCGGGGAAGCCTACGAGCAGTACTTC. Translating it yields CASPASGEAYEQYF.

This chain connects TRBV5-4 to TRBJ1-1; D uncertain. Germline V gene lookup returns CDR1 SGHNT and CDR2 YYREEE (reference sequence). V was cut by 4 bases and J by 0 bases, with 13 bases left in between. This CDR3 spans 15 amino acids. CDR3 in DNA: TGTGCCAGCAGCCCTTTGACACCGATGAACACTGAAGCTTTCTTT. Protein sequence: CASSPLTPMNTEAFF.

This clone was counted once. The chain links TRBV2 to TRBJ2-7; D is ambiguous. V was shortened by 9 bases and J by 7 bases, with 25 bases between the two germline ends. The CDR3 covers 15 residues. CDR1 and CDR2 from the germline V gene are SNHLY and FYNNEI. The CDR3 DNA reads TGTGCCAGTTGTAATGAGCCAACGAGGTTTTTTGAGCAGTACTTC. As protein: CASCNEPTRFFEQYF.

The V and J genes are TRBV7-3 and TRBJ2-7, with no clear D. V lost 0 bases and J lost 2, with 17 bases in between. CDR3 length: 17 residues. CDR1 SGHTA and CDR2 FQGTGA come from the germline V gene. The CDR3 here is CASSLTPRGLPAYEQYF. The CDR3 DNA follows: TGTGCCAGCAGCTTAACGCCCCGAGGCTTACCTGCCTACGAGCAGTACTTC.

The chain links TRBV27 to TRBJ1-5; 8 nucleotides agree with TRBD1. V dropped 5 bases and J dropped 3; count of bases not matched to a gene: 6. The CDR3 runs 15 residues. Germline lookup yields CDR1 MNHEY and CDR2 SMNVEV (reference sequence). Written as DNA, the CDR3 is TGTGCCAGCAGTACCCAGGGGGCAAACAATCAGCCCCAGCATTTT. As protein: CASSTQGANNQPQHF.

The chain carries TRBV7-2 and TRBJ2-5; D perhaps matches TRBD2 (6 bases). The CDR3 spans 15 residues. Germline V lookup: CDR1 SGHTA, CDR2 FQGNSA. V lost 5 bases and J lost 5, with 18 bases in between. The CDR3: CASSPRTIGEETQYF. The DNA for the CDR3 is TGTGCCAGCAGCCCCCGGACTATAGGAGAGGAGACCCAGTACTTC.

J is TRBJ2-3 and V is TRBV18; 8 bases are shared with TRBD1. The CDR3 is made up of 17 amino acids. The germline V gene has CDR1 KGHSH and CDR2 LQKENI. Trimming took 4 bases from V and 4 from J; bases not matched to a gene: 13. CDR3 in amino acids: CASSLQPLGTGSDTQYF. CDR3 nucleotides: TGTGCCAGCTCACTGCAACCCCTAGGGACAGGTTCAGATACGCAGTATTTT.

The V and J genes are TRBV11-2 and TRBJ2-7; 9 bases are shared with TRBD1. Germline V gene lookup returns CDR1 SGHAT and CDR2 FQNNGV. Germline trimming cut 3 bases from V and 7 bases from J; bases unmatched to any gene: 7. The CDR3 consists of 14 residues. CDR3 in amino acids: CASSLGGQGQEQYF. CDR3 nucleotides: TGTGCCAGCAGCTTGGGGGGACAGGGTCAGGAGCAGTACTTC.

This clone showed up just a few times. The chain employs TRBV9 and TRBJ1-3, with D possibly TRBD1 on 6 matching bases. This CDR3 comprises 16 residues. V was shortened by 2 bases and J by 2 bases, with 14 bases between the two germline ends. The V gene's germline CDR1 is SGDLS and CDR2 YYNGEE. In DNA, the CDR3 is TGTGCCAGCAGCGTGAGGACAGAAGACGCTGGAAACACCATATATTTT. Its translation: CASSVRTEDAGNTIYF.

V and J are TRBV19 and TRBJ1-3; D possibly corresponds to TRBD1 (5 bases). The germline V gene encodes CDR1 LNHDA and CDR2 SQIVND (reference sequence). This CDR3 has 15 residues. Trimming took 6 bases from V and 3 from J, leaving 15 bases between them. Here the CDR3 DNA reads TGTGCCAGTAGCCCTTGGACATCAGGTGGAAACACCATATATTTT. This translates into CASSPWTSGGNTIYF. Full variable domain (missing parts from reference TRBV19 and TRBJ1-3): DGGITQSPKYLFRKEGQNVTLSCEQNLNHDAMYWYRQDPGQGLRLIYYSQIVNDFQKGDIAEGYSVSREKKESFPLTVTSAQKNPTAFYLCASSPWTSGGNTIYFGEGSWLTVV.

CDR3 sequence: CASSEDRGYGYGYTF. CDR3 coding DNA: TGCGCCAGCAGCGAGGACAGGGGTTACGGCTATGGCTACACCTTC. The chain has TRBV5-1 and TRBJ1-2; 9 nucleotides line up with TRBD1. The ends lost 4 bases at V and 4 bases at J; junction bases unmatched: 8. The germline CDR1 and CDR2 sequences are SGHRS and YFSETQ. The CDR3 runs to 15 residues.

V gene TRBV7-3 combines with J gene TRBJ1-3, with D possibly matching TRBD1 (5 bases). The CDR3 is 15 amino acids. Germline V gene data show CDR1 as SGHTA and CDR2 as FQGTGA. The ends were cut back, 2 bases at V and 2 bases at J, with 10 bases in the middle. The CDR3 loop is CASSLDGGTGNTIYF. The CDR3 DNA reads as TGTGCCAGCAGCTTAGATGGGGGGACTGGAAACACCATATATTTT.

The gene calls are TRBV11-1 and TRBJ1-1; D unclear. The CDR3 length is 13 residues. With 5 bases removed from V and 4 bases from J, the gap between germline ends came to 11 bases. Germline-derived CDR1 and CDR2 are SGHAT and FQDESV (reference sequence). The DNA for the CDR3 is TGTGCCAGCAGCGGACCTGAGGGCACTGAAGCTTTCTTT. Amino acid sequence: CASSGPEGTEAFF.

V is TRBV2 and J is TRBJ1-2; 9 nucleotides match TRBD1. CDR3 length: 15 amino acids. CDR1 is SNHLY, CDR2 FYNNEI, per germline. The V and J ends lost 2 bases and 2 bases, in that order; junction bases with no gene match: 3. The CDR3 here is CASSERGTGNYGYTF. The CDR3 DNA sequence: TGTGCCAGCAGTGAAAGGGGGACAGGGAACTATGGCTACACCTTC.

The rearrangement links TRBV6-6 to TRBJ1-4, with TRBD1 as a possible D gene (6 bases). Germline V CDR1 and CDR2: MNHNY, SVGAGI (reference sequence). The CDR3 runs 16 residues. V was clipped by 4 bases and J by 0 bases, with 12 bases between them. CDR3 in amino acids: CASSSGQTATNEKLFF. The CDR3 nucleotides are TGTGCCAGCAGTTCCGGACAGACTGCAACTAATGAAAAACTGTTTTTT.

The chain couples TRBV4-2 to TRBJ2-7, with 9 nucleotides matching TRBD1. CDR1 and CDR2 from the germline V gene are LGHNA and YNFKEQ. V trimming: 4 bases; J trimming: 9 bases; junction bases outside the gene matches: 10. The CDR3 consists of 14 residues. This chain's CDR3 is CASSLPGQGRGQYF. The CDR3 nucleotides are TGTGCCAGCAGCCTACCCGGACAGGGGAGGGGGCAGTACTTC.

Only a few counts were recorded for this clone. This chain joins TRBV2 and TRBJ1-5; 7 bases align to TRBD1. The V and J ends lost 6 bases and 3 bases, in that order; junction bases with no gene match: 5. The CDR3 runs 14 residues. CDR1 is SNHLY, CDR2 FYNNEI, per germline. This chain's CDR3 is CASSIQGSNQPQHF. Here the CDR3 DNA reads TGTGCCAGCAGCATACAGGGGTCCAATCAGCCCCAGCATTTT.

V gene TRBV4-1 combines with J gene TRBJ2-7; D possibly corresponds to TRBD1 (6 bases). The CDR3 runs to 14 residues. The germline CDR1 and CDR2 sequences are MGHRA and YSYEKL. V lost 0 bases to trimming and J lost 3 bases, with 9 bases between them. CDR3 nucleotides: TGCGCCAGCAGCCAAGAGATACAGGGCTACGAGCAGTACTTC. It yields the protein CASSQEIQGYEQYF.

The genes are TRBV4-1 and TRBJ2-2; possibly TRBD2 for D (7 bases). Germline CDR1 reads MGHRA; CDR2 reads YSYEKL. There are 16 residues in the CDR3. V lost 0 bases to trimming and J lost 4 bases, with 12 bases between them. The CDR3 DNA reads as TGCGCCAGCAGCCAAGAAGGGGGGGGTCCCACCGGGGAGCTGTTTTTT. Protein: CASSQEGGGPTGELFF.